This passage covers 27 T cell receptor beta chains from one sample sequenced in a study of T-cell reconstitution after alpha-beta-depleted transplantation in children (dated by TCRdb to 2016 to 2018). In light of the paper, this sample's treatment or condition label describes: allogeneic hematopoietic cell transplantation with graft depleted of TCRalphabeta T cells and CD19 B cells. The library relied on PCR. The sample was run on an Illumina HiSeq 2500. To normalize quantification of the TCRbeta repertoire, the TCR libraries were built with molecular barcoding that relied on unique molecular identifiers. TCRdb reran the public reads through fastp at Q25 and MiXCR, keeping productive beta chains. Rows are unified per CDR3 protein, each entry keeping the most common DNA and genes. For this sample the table gives around 250,000 distinct CDR3 sequences, of which roughly 23% were detected only once. The top ten clones comprise 2.6% of the sample.

Sequencing used PBMCs, obtained before TCRalphabeta/CD19-depleted stem cell transplant. The receptor set was obtained from a girl aged 2-10 years with Fanconi anemia, due to receive a stem cell transplant.

The chain recombines TRBV15 with TRBJ2-5, with TRBD2 matching 11 bases. CDR1 and CDR2 from the germline V gene are LNHNV and YYDKDF (reference sequence). J lost 4 bases, V lost 1 base, and 2 bases had no gene match. The CDR3 has 15 amino acids. CDR3 amino acids: CATSRAGLAGETQYF. The DNA of the CDR3 is TGTGCCACCAGCAGAGCTGGACTAGCGGGAGAGACCCAGTACTTC.

The rearrangement joins TRBV6-5 to TRBJ1-1; D gene ambiguous. CDR1 MNHEY and CDR2 SVGAGI come from the germline V gene. V lost 0 bases, J lost 5 bases, and 7 bases lay in between. The CDR3 covers 13 residues. CDR3 amino acids: CASSYSVGTEAFF. The DNA of the CDR3 is TGTGCCAGCAGTTACTCGGTGGGGACTGAAGCTTTCTTT.

This chain connects TRBV25-1 to TRBJ1-2, with 9 bases aligning to TRBD1. CDR1 is MGHDK, CDR2 SYGVNS, per germline. The ends lost 5 bases at V and 3 bases at J; junction bases unmatched: 4. The CDR3 consists of 14 residues. For the CDR3, the DNA is TGTGCCAGCAGTCTCGGACAGGGGCACTATGGCTACACCTTC. Protein: CASSLGQGHYGYTF.

The sample holds many counts of this clonotype. V is TRBV7-2 and J is TRBJ1-2, with D tentatively TRBD1 (6 bases). CDR3 length equals 14 residues. Trimming shortened V by 4 bases and J by 4 bases, and 13 bases separated the two germline ends. From germline, CDR1 is SGHTA and CDR2 FQGNSA. The CDR3 loop is CASSSPGHLYGYTF. The CDR3 bases are TGTGCCAGCAGCTCTCCGGGACACCTCTATGGCTACACCTTC.

This clonotype was found many times. The J gene is TRBJ2-4, the V gene TRBV20-1; no clear D gene. Trimming took 3 bases from V and 1 from J, leaving 10 bases between them. Germline CDR1 DFQATT, CDR2 SNEGSKA (reference sequence). This CDR3 has 14 residues. CDR3 DNA sequence: TGCAGTGCTAGTTTTTCCAGGGCCAAAAACATTCAGTACTTC. It codes for CSASFSRAKNIQYF.

As regards this clonotype: A read error may account for a junction end that differs from germline. The V call is TRBV3-1, the J call TRBJ2-7, with D unresolved. Per the germline V gene, CDR1 is LGHDT and CDR2 is YNNKEL (reference sequence). The CDR3 covers 12 residues. The CDR3 DNA reads as TGTGCCAGCAGCCAAGGATCCTACAAGCAGTACTTC. Protein: CASSQGSYKQYF.

The sample holds a few counts of this clonotype. The V gene is TRBV9, the J gene TRBJ2-4; TRBD1 aligns across 7 bases. V was clipped by 0 bases and J by 9 bases; unmatched bases: 9. The CDR3 is made up of 15 amino acids. In germline, CDR1 is SGDLS, CDR2 YYNGEE. The DNA for the CDR3 is TGTGCCAGCAGCGTAGCAGAGGGGGCCTTGAGCATTCAGTACTTC. Translating gives CASSVAEGALSIQYF.

Notes on this clonotype: This may come from a read error, since a much larger clone is one base off. The missing conserved phenylalanine or tryptophan at the end of this CDR3 makes a read error likely. The rearrangement uses TRBV20-1 and TRBJ1-5; the match to TRBD1 covers 8 bases. Germline V gene sequence: CDR1 DFQATT, CDR2 SNEGSKA (reference sequence). This CDR3 comprises 17 residues. V trimming: 1 base; J trimming: 4 bases; junction bases outside the gene matches: 12. The CDR3 region is CSARVTGQGRVNQPQHS. CDR3 DNA: TGCAGTGCTAGAGTAACCGGACAGGGTAGAGTAAATCAGCCCCAGCATTCT.

The chain recombines TRBV20-1 with TRBJ1-2, with 7 bases matching TRBD1. Germline loops: CDR1 DFQATT, CDR2 SNEGSKA (reference sequence). V lost 6 bases to trimming and J lost 5 bases; unmatched junction nucleotides: 12. The CDR3 covers 14 residues. CDR3 DNA: TGCAGTGCCTTGAACAGGGGAAGGGGGTATGGCTACACCTTC. It yields the protein CSALNRGRGYGYTF.

V and J are TRBV12-3 or TRBV12-4 and TRBJ2-7; either TRBD1 or TRBD2 may fit D (6 bases each). The CDR3 loop spans 14 amino acids. V lost 5 bases and J lost 7, with 18 bases in between. CDR3 amino acids: CASSNRAQGGEQYF. DNA for the CDR3: TGTGCCAGCAGTAACCGGGCCCAAGGGGGGGAGCAGTACTTC.

The chain links TRBV10-3 to TRBJ2-3, with D unclear. CDR1 ENHRY and CDR2 SYGVKD come from the germline V gene. The CDR3 extends over 11 amino acids. V shed 5 bases and J shed 3 bases, with 3 bases lying between them. In DNA, the CDR3 is TGTGCCATCAGTATAACAGATACGCAGTATTTT. Its translation is CAISITDTQYF.

This clonotype was detected ten times or more. V gene TRBV7-6 combines with J gene TRBJ2-7; TRBD1 aligns across 7 bases. Germline values: CDR1 SGHVS, CDR2 FNYEAQ. The CDR3 contains 13 residues. Germline trimming cut 0 bases from V and 6 bases from J; bases unmatched to any gene: 2. The CDR3 DNA reads TGTGCCAGCAGCTTAGCCTACAGGGGCGAGCAGTACTTC. This encodes CASSLAYRGEQYF.

The rearrangement joins TRBV20-1 to TRBJ1-4; no firm D call. The germline V gene encodes CDR1 DFQATT and CDR2 SNEGSKA (reference sequence). V lost 3 bases to trimming and J lost 0 bases, with 8 bases between them. CDR3 length equals 14 residues. In DNA form, the CDR3 reads TGCAGTGCTAGGCGGGATGCAACTAATGAAAAACTGTTTTTT. It yields the protein CSARRDATNEKLFF.

The V gene is TRBV20-1, the J gene TRBJ2-3; D remains unclear. CDR1 DFQATT and CDR2 SNEGSKA come from the germline V gene (reference sequence). V lost 6 bases, J lost 5 bases, and 15 bases lay in between. This CDR3 is built from 13 residues. The CDR3 nucleotides are TGCAGTGCGTATCGGCAGATGGTAGATACGCAGTATTTT. Amino acid sequence: CSAYRQMVDTQYF.

There are many counts of this clonotype. The chain links TRBV20-1 to TRBJ1-1, with 8 bases aligning to TRBD1. Per the germline V gene, CDR1 is DFQATT and CDR2 is SNEGSKA (reference sequence). Losses at the gene ends were 3 bases for V and 0 bases for J; bases not matched to a gene: 9. The CDR3 spans 16 residues. The CDR3 DNA reads TGCAGTGCTAGTGACAGGGGAGCTTTGATGAACACTGAAGCTTTCTTT. Translating it yields CSASDRGALMNTEAFF.

This chain uses TRBV20-1 with TRBJ2-3, with 7 bases identical to TRBD1. From germline, CDR1 is DFQATT and CDR2 SNEGSKA (reference sequence). V lost 5 bases and J lost 6; bases outside the gene matches: 11. This CDR3 region has 14 residues. The DNA of the CDR3 is TGCAGTGCTTTTAAGACAGGGATTGGGGATACGCAGTATTTT. Its translation: CSAFKTGIGDTQYF.

This clonotype occurred a few times. CDR3: CSVWGAERDYNEQFF. CDR3 bases: TGCAGCGTCTGGGGAGCGGAGAGGGACTACAATGAGCAGTTCTTC. The V gene is TRBV29-1, the J gene TRBJ2-1; D perhaps matches TRBD2 (5 bases). V shed 6 bases and J shed 3 bases, with 18 bases lying between them. This CDR3 is built from 15 residues. The germline CDR1 and CDR2 sequences are SQVTM and ANQGSEA.

This clonotype was observed a handful of times. The chain employs TRBV10-3 and TRBJ2-1; 9 bases align to TRBD2. The J segment lost 0 bases and the V segment lost 3 bases, leaving 3 bases of the junction unmatched. The CDR3 is 16 residues long. CDR1 is ENHRY, CDR2 SYGVKD, per germline. CDR3 DNA: TGTGCCATCAGTGACCTGACTAGCGGCTCCTACAATGAGCAGTTCTTC. This gives the protein CAISDLTSGSYNEQFF.

For the CDR3, the DNA is TGCAGTGCTAGAGACCCGTGGGACGGGTACGAGCAGTACTTC. Translated, it gives CSARDPWDGYEQYF. V usage is TRBV20-1 and J usage is TRBJ2-7, with D perhaps given as TRBD1 or TRBD2 (5 bases each). Germline V gives CDR1 DFQATT, CDR2 SNEGSKA (reference sequence). CDR3 length: 14 residues. V lost 0 bases to trimming and J lost 4 bases, with 13 bases between them.

There are many counts of this clonotype. The CDR3 nucleotides are TGCAGTGCTAGACTGAGCTCCTACAATGAGCAGTTCTTC. Translation: CSARLSSYNEQFF. V gene TRBV20-1 combines with J gene TRBJ2-1; no clear D. The CDR3 is 13 residues long. Germline CDR1 reads DFQATT; CDR2 reads SNEGSKA (reference sequence). V shed 2 bases and J shed 0 bases, with 5 bases lying between them.

This clonotype was recorded at least ten times. The genes are TRBV20-1 and TRBJ1-4; 7 bases map to TRBD1. Germline loops: CDR1 DFQATT, CDR2 SNEGSKA (reference sequence). This CDR3 spans 12 amino acids. Trimming cost V 1 base and J 8 bases; bases outside gene matches: 1. The CDR3 DNA follows: TGCAGTGCTAGAGTACAGGGGGAAAAACTGTTTTTT. This codes for CSARVQGEKLFF.

This clonotype was seen ten or more times. The chain combines TRBV29-1 with TRBJ2-2, with unresolved D. The length of the CDR3 is 12 residues. With 2 bases removed from V and 5 bases from J, the gap between germline ends came to 6 bases. Germline V gene sequence: CDR1 SQVTM, CDR2 ANQGSEA. In DNA form, the CDR3 reads TGCAGCGTTGAAAGGCTTACCGGGGAGCTGTTTTTT. The encoded protein is CSVERLTGELFF.

This clonotype was picked up a small number of times. V usage is TRBV7-3 and J usage is TRBJ2-1, with TRBD2 identical over 13 bases. Germline CDR1 is SGHTA and CDR2 is FQGTGA. There are 17 residues in the CDR3. J lost 8 bases, V lost 5 bases, and 12 bases had no gene match. The CDR3 nucleotides are TGTGCCAGCAGCCGCCGGAGGACTAGCGGGAGTCCGGATGAGCAGTTCTTC. It encodes CASSRRRTSGSPDEQFF.

This clonotype was picked up many times. The rearrangement joins TRBV29-1 to TRBJ2-5; TRBD1 matches 8 bases. This CDR3 comprises 13 residues. Germline V CDR1 and CDR2: SQVTM, ANQGSEA. Unmatched junction bases numbered 4, after V lost 2 bases and J lost 5 bases. The CDR3 reads CSVERQGAETQYF. The CDR3 nucleotides are TGCAGCGTTGAAAGGCAGGGGGCGGAGACCCAGTACTTC.

The sample holds a few counts of this clonotype. V and J are TRBV3-1 and TRBJ2-6, with D possibly TRBD1 on 5 matching bases. Per the germline V gene, CDR1 is LGHDT and CDR2 is YNNKEL (reference sequence). V was clipped by 0 bases and J by 3 bases, with 18 bases between them. This CDR3 contains 19 residues. The CDR3 DNA reads TGTGCCAGCAGCCAAGATCTTAAGGGAAGGGGTGGTGGGGCCAACGTCCTGACTTTC. Translated: CASSQDLKGRGGGANVLTF.

In this sample, this clonotype turned up a few times. V usage is TRBV27 and J usage is TRBJ2-5, with 8 bases that match TRBD1. Germline loops: CDR1 MNHEY, CDR2 SMNVEV (reference sequence). The CDR3 length is 14 residues. With V trimmed by 4 bases and J by 4 bases, 5 bases remained unmatched. This CDR3 is CASSSWTGRETQYF. The DNA for the CDR3 is TGTGCCAGCAGTTCATGGACAGGGAGAGAGACCCAGTACTTC.

Ten or more counts support this clonotype. The chain combines TRBV25-1 with TRBJ2-1; 10 bases are shared with TRBD2. Trimming removed 6 bases from V and 8 bases from J; junction bases left unmatched: 7. CDR3 length equals 14 residues. Looked up from germline, CDR1 is MGHDK and CDR2 is SYGVNS. In nucleotides, the CDR3 is TGTGCCAGCAGCTTAAGCGGGGGGGCCTATGAGCAGTTCTTC. Its protein product is CASSLSGGAYEQFF.